The 18 T cell receptor beta chains given below trace back to one sample, sequenced in a study of metastatic and nonmetastatic thyroid tumors. Through MiXCR, TCRdb re-clonotyped the PCR reads. The sample lists about 30,000 clones; roughly 25% were seen once. All patients were treatment-naive before thyroid surgery. The material sequenced was blood. The receptor set was obtained from a female donor with papillary thyroid cancer or a benign thyroid nodule (not recorded which). Some clones in this sample may be carry-over from other donors' samples.

This clone was seen just once. One end of the junction does not line up with germline, which may come from a read error. This rearrangement joins TRBV7-2 to TRBJ2-7, with 7 positions matching TRBD2. Germline CDR1 reads SGHTA; CDR2 reads FQGNSA. There are 15 residues in the CDR3. CDR3 DNA sequence: TGTGCCAACAGCTTAGCGGGCGGGCCTTCCTACGAGCAGTACTTC. This encodes CANSLAGGPSYEQYF.

This clone showed up many times. The CDR3 reads CASSSRDRGLNEQFF. For the CDR3, the DNA is TGTGCCAGCAGCTCCCGGGACAGGGGGCTCAATGAGCAGTTCTTC. The gene calls are TRBV7-9 and TRBJ2-1; TRBD1 matches at 12 bases. Trimming at V came to 4 bases and at J to 6 bases, leaving 4 bases not matched to a gene. This CDR3 comprises 15 residues. In germline, CDR1 is SEHNR, CDR2 FQNEAQ (reference sequence).

The V and J genes are TRBV18 and TRBJ2-5; no reliable D call. Between the trimmed V and J ends, which lost 3 bases and 3 bases, there was a span of 8 bases. Germline values: CDR1 KGHSH, CDR2 LQKENI. This CDR3 is 13 amino acids long. CDR3: CASSPDQEETQYF. The CDR3 bases are TGTGCCAGCTCACCCGACCAGGAAGAGACCCAGTACTTC. Based on the CDR3 plus reference TRBV18 and TRBJ2-5, the full variable domain is NAGVMQNPRHLVRRRGQEARLRCSPMKGHSHVYWYRQLPEEGLKFMVYLQKENIIDESGMPKERFSAEFPKEGPSILRIQQVVRGDSAAYFCASSPDQEETQYFGPGTRLLVL.

This clone was recorded at least ten times. CDR3 nucleotides: TGTGCCAGCAGGGACAGCGGAGGAGGGAGAAAACTGTTTTTT. It yields the protein CASRDSGGGRKLFF. This rearrangement joins TRBV6-1 to TRBJ1-4; tentative D call: TRBD1 (6 bases). Trimming removed 6 bases at V and 10 bases at J, with 18 bases between. Germline V gives CDR1 MNHNS, CDR2 SASEGT. The CDR3 loop spans 14 amino acids.

V gene TRBV6-2 or TRBV6-3 combines with J gene TRBJ2-1; the D call may be TRBD1 or TRBD2 (6 bases each). CDR1 and CDR2 from the germline V gene are MNHEY and SVGEGT. The V and J ends lost 2 bases and 6 bases respectively, with 11 bases between them. The CDR3 spans 14 residues. CDR3 sequence reads: CASSYRGGTNEQFF. DNA of the CDR3: TGTGCCAGCAGTTACCGAGGGGGGACCAATGAGCAGTTCTTC.

This clone was observed many times. The rearrangement joins TRBV9 to TRBJ2-3; no clear D gene. This CDR3 comprises 16 residues. Germline CDR1 SGDLS, CDR2 YYNGEE. Trimming cost V 2 bases and J 0 bases, with 13 bases left between them. The CDR3 here is CASSVGSGISTDTQYF. As DNA, the CDR3 is TGTGCCAGCAGCGTGGGTAGTGGAATCAGCACAGATACGCAGTATTTT.

In regard to this clone: Its ends do not fully match the called genes, so a read error is possible. The chain joins TRBV7-7 to TRBJ2-3; 9 bases are a match to TRBD1. From germline, CDR1 is SSHAT and CDR2 FNYEAQ (reference sequence). This CDR3 has 16 residues. CDR3 sequence: CASSPNRGQTTDTQYF. CDR3 sequence (DNA): TGTGCTAGCAGCCCCAACAGGGGGCAAACCACAGATACCCAGTATTTT.

There are a few counts of this clone. This CDR3 is missing its conserved last phenylalanine or tryptophan, likely due to a read error. The genes are TRBV28 and TRBJ2-1; 13 bases are shared with TRBD2. The J call may be in error: the DNA end matches TRBJ2-7 better. The germline V gene encodes CDR1 MDHEN and CDR2 SYDVKM. CDR3 size: 15 residues. CDR3 region: CASSIGLAGVNEQYL. Here the CDR3 DNA reads TGTGCCAGCAGTATTGGACTAGCGGGAGTCAATGAGCAGTACTTG.

This clone was counted ten times or more. The rearrangement links TRBV19 to TRBJ2-3; no clear D gene. This CDR3 has 14 amino acids. CDR1 and CDR2 from the germline V gene are LNHDA and SQIVND (reference sequence). V was clipped by 6 bases and J by 2 bases, with 12 bases between them. The CDR3 reads CASSLGGTTDTQYF. In DNA form, the CDR3 reads TGTGCCAGTAGCCTTGGCGGAACCACAGATACGCAGTATTTT.

This clone has at least ten counts. An end of the junction does not agree with germline; a read error may underlie this. The V gene is TRBV6-1, the J gene TRBJ2-3, with D maybe TRBD1 (6 bases). The length of the CDR3 is 12 residues. The germline V gene encodes CDR1 MNHNS and CDR2 SASEGT. CDR3 DNA: TGTGCCAGCGGTGAGGGGGTGGATACGCAGTATTTT. It encodes CASGEGVDTQYF.

As to this clone: Sequence at one end of the junction differs from germline and may be a read error. V usage is TRBV7-6 and J usage is TRBJ2-5; D gene unclear. The CDR3 runs to 16 residues. CDR1 and CDR2 from the germline V gene are SGHVS and FNYEAQ. This CDR3 reads CSSRPKQWAIEETQYF. The CDR3 DNA sequence: TGTTCCAGCAGACCAAAACAGTGGGCAATAGAAGAGACCCAGTACTTC.

This clone was seen ten or more times. The chain couples TRBV11-1 to TRBJ2-7, with 7 bases aligning to TRBD1. The germline CDR1 and CDR2 sequences are SGHAT and FQDESV (reference sequence). This CDR3 is 16 amino acids long. V lost 5 bases to trimming and J lost 3 bases; unmatched junction nucleotides: 13. In DNA, the CDR3 is TGTGCCAGCAGCCAAGTCCGAGGGGGCACCGTCTACGAGCAGTACTTC. The encoded protein is CASSQVRGGTVYEQYF.

This clone was recorded at least ten times. A much larger clone differs by one base, so this may be a read error. Other nucleotide sequences from this sample produce the same CDR3. This chain joins TRBV28 and TRBJ2-7; D uncertain. With 7 bases removed from V and 6 bases from J, the gap between germline ends came to 16 bases. The germline V gene encodes CDR1 MDHEN and CDR2 SYDVKM. CDR3 length: 13 residues. The CDR3 DNA follows: TGTGCCAGCACCAACCTCCCGGGTCGCGAGCAGTACTTC. It is translated as CASTNLPGREQYF.

The chain carries TRBV30 and TRBJ1-6; no definite D call. V was shortened by 5 bases and J by 5 bases, with 7 bases between the two germline ends. The CDR3 totals 12 residues. Germline V CDR1 and CDR2: GTSNPN, SVGIG (reference sequence). CDR3 amino acids: CAWDLNNSPLHF. CDR3 nucleotides: TGTGCCTGGGACCTTAATAATTCACCCCTCCACTTT. The whole variable domain, filled in from reference TRBV30 and TRBJ1-6, reads SQTIHQWPATLVQPVGSPLSLECTVEGTSNPNLYWYRQAAGRGLQLLFYSVGIGQISSEVPQNLSASRPQDRQFILSSKKLLLSDSGFYLCAWDLNNSPLHFGNGTRLTVT.

The table lists this clone with many counts. The chain uses TRBV5-1 and TRBJ1-2; D remains unclear. V was trimmed by 5 bases and J by 3 bases, leaving 17 bases between them. Looked up from germline, CDR1 is SGHRS and CDR2 is YFSETQ. The CDR3 runs to 15 residues. The CDR3 nucleotides are TGCGCCAGCAGAAGTAGGTTTGGGGAGGACTATGGCTACACCTTC. Its translation: CASRSRFGEDYGYTF.

To note about this clone: Since a much larger clone is just one base distant, this may be a read error. The V and J genes are TRBV20-1 and TRBJ2-5; the D gene could be TRBD1 or TRBD2 (5 bases each). The CDR3 has 14 amino acids. V lost 5 bases and J lost 7, with 20 bases in between. In germline, CDR1 is DFQATT, CDR2 SNEGSKA (reference sequence). DNA for the CDR3: TGCAGTGCTTACCCCAGGGACCTAAGGGGGACCCAGTACTTC. Protein product: CSAYPRDLRGTQYF.

This clone was seen ten or more times. The chain carries TRBV11-2 and TRBJ1-2; 7 bases agree with TRBD1. The length of the CDR3 is 13 residues. Germline CDR1 reads SGHAT; CDR2 reads FQNNGV. Losses at the gene ends were 1 base for V and 7 bases for J; bases not matched to a gene: 3. As DNA, the CDR3 is TGTGCCAGCAGCTTAGGTCAGGGGGTTGGCTACACCTTC. Its protein is CASSLGQGVGYTF.

This clone was detected ten times or more. CDR3 DNA sequence: TGTGCCAGCAGCCCCCCGACGAGGACTGGGGCCAACGTCCTGACTTTC. Protein sequence: CASSPPTRTGANVLTF. The chain combines TRBV9 with TRBJ2-6; the D is unclear. The CDR3 runs 16 residues. CDR1 and CDR2 from the germline V gene are SGDLS and YYNGEE. Trimming removed 4 bases at V and 2 bases at J, with 13 bases between.